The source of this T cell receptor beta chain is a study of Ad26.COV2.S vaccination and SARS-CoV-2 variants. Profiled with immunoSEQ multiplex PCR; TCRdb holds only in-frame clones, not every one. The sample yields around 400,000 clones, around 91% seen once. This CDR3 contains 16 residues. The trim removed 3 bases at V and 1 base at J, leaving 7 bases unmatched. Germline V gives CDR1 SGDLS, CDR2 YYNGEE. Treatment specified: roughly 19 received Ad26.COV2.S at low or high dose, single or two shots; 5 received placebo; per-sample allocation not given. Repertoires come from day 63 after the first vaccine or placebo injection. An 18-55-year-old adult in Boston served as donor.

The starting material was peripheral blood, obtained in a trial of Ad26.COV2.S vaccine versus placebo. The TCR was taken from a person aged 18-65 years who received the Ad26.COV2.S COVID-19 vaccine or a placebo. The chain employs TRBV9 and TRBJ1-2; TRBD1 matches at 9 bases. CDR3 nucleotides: TGTGCCAGCAGCGGTGGGAGGGACAGGGTTAACTATGGCTACACCTTC. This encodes CASSGGRDRVNYGYTF.